A selection of T cell receptor beta chains follows, all from one sample in a study of immune characterization of retroperitoneal liposarcoma. TCRdb fed the PCR reads into MiXCR, producing one record per CDR3 protein. The sample has about 11,000 distinct CDR3 sequences, 27% seen once. What was sequenced was tumor tissue. Receptor source: a male donor with retroperitoneal liposarcoma. The CDR3 runs from the conserved cysteine through the conserved F or W. A D gene is named only where the DNA matches it firmly. Size tells how often a clone was seen (once, few, many) or the class of an expanded clone, and some rows leave it out.

J,size,D,V,CDR3,DNA
TRBJ1-2,-,-,TRBV6-1,CASVQRAFSGYTF,TGTGCCAGCGTACAGAGGGCATTCAGTGGCTACACCTTC
TRBJ2-3,medium-sized,TRBD2,TRBV6-1,CASSSSGGTLSTDTQYF,TGTGCCAGCAGTTCTAGCGGGGGCACCCTCAGCACAGATACGCAGTATTTT
TRBJ2-7,medium-sized,-,TRBV7-9,CASTFTGSDNEQYF,TGTGCCAGCACCTTTACCGGGAGTGACAATGAGCAGTACTTC
TRBJ1-6,medium-sized,-,TRBV12-3/TRBV12-4,CASSPGEESPLHF,TGTGCCAGCAGTCCTGGAGAGGAATCACCCCTCCACTTT
TRBJ1-2,few,-,TRBV4-1,CATKGDSFNYGYTF,TGCGCCACCAAGGGGGACTCCTTTAACTATGGCTACACCTTC
TRBJ2-1,-,TRBD1,TRBV6-6,CASSYPPGTGGYNEQFF,TGTGCCAGCAGTTACCCTCCAGGGACAGGGGGCTACAATGAGCAGTTCTTC
TRBJ2-1,medium-sized,-,TRBV6-1,CASSEMRDLKNQETQFF,TGTGCCAGCAGTGAAATGAGGGACTTAAAAAACCAAGAGACCCAGTTCTTC
TRBJ1-1,few,-,TRBV6-1,CASPSDNPAEAFF,TGTGCCAGCCCTTCTGACAACCCGGCTGAAGCTTTCTTT
TRBJ1-1,many,-,TRBV6-1,CASSRNMNTEAFF,TGTGCCAGCAGTAGAAACATGAACACTGAAGCTTTCTTT
TRBJ2-7,-,-,TRBV11-2,CASSLIRQGGNYEQYF,TGTGCCAGCAGCTTAATTAGGCAGGGAGGAAACTACGAGCAGTACTTC
TRBJ2-7,-,-,TRBV4-3,CASSQSPGRDDEQYF,TGCGCCAGCAGCCAGTCGCCGGGTAGGGACGACGAGCAGTACTTC
TRBJ1-4,few,-,TRBV6-1,CASSPGWSNEKLFF,TGTGCCAGCAGCCCCGGATGGAGTAATGAAAAACTGTTTTTT
TRBJ2-7,few,-,TRBV7-6,CASSLSPDVYNEQYF,TGTGCCAGCAGCTTATCGCCTGACGTCTACAATGAGCAGTACTTC
TRBJ1-6,-,-,TRBV28,CASSSVTGPASPLHF,TGTGCCAGCAGTTCGGTTACAGGCCCCGCCTCACCCCTCCACTTT
TRBJ2-5,-,TRBD1,TRBV5-3,CASSRGQGGGETQYF,TGTGCCAGCAGCCGCGGACAGGGGGGGGGAGAGACCCAGTACTTC
TRBJ2-7,-,TRBD1,TRBV6-2/TRBV6-3,CASSYGTGAYEQYF,TGTGCCAGCAGTTATGGGACAGGGGCCTACGAGCAGTACTTC
TRBJ1-6,many,-,TRBV7-9,CASSSWTLRRNSPLHF,TGTGCCAGCAGCTCTTGGACCCTACGGAGAAATTCACCCCTCCACTTT
TRBJ1-6,few,TRBD1,TRBV6-1,CASSNAGTATRASPLHF,TGTGCCAGCAGTAACGCCGGGACAGCGACGAGGGCCTCACCCCTCCACTTT
TRBJ2-1,medium-sized,TRBD2,TRBV7-2,CASSPSSGRAYEQFF,TGTGCCAGCAGCCCATCTAGCGGGAGGGCCTACGAGCAGTTCTTC
TRBJ2-5,-,-,TRBV7-2,CVSSLGSVETQYF,TGTGTCAGCAGCCTGGGGTCGGTTGAGACCCAGTACTTC
TRBJ2-2,medium-sized,-,TRBV7-6,CASSAGQTGELFF,TGTGCCAGCAGCGCGGGTCAGACCGGGGAGCTGTTTTTT
TRBJ1-1,-,-,TRBV11-1,CASSLDFRVAEAFF,TGTGCCAGCAGCTTAGATTTTCGGGTTGCTGAAGCTTTCTTT
TRBJ1-1,-,-,TRBV7-6,CASSPIATEAFF,TGTGCCAGCAGCCCGATCGCTACTGAAGCTTTCTTT
TRBJ2-1,few,TRBD2,TRBV6-6,CASSYDSGSINEQFF,TGTGCCAGCAGTTACGATAGCGGGAGTATAAATGAGCAGTTCTTC
TRBJ2-6,many,TRBD2,TRBV11-2,CASSLAGGLGANVLTF,TGTGCCAGCAGCTTAGCGGGGGGTTTAGGGGCCAACGTCCTGACTTTC
TRBJ2-6,many,-,TRBV6-1,CASSQGGLGANVLTF,TGTGCCAGCAGCCAGGGTGGATTAGGGGCCAACGTCCTGACTTTC
TRBJ2-5,once,-,TRBV6-6,CASSYLRAEVAETQYF,TGTGCCAGCAGTTACCTTCGGGCCGAAGTCGCGGAGACCCAGTACTTC
TRBJ2-1,-,-,TRBV5-3,CASSLEHSSSEQFF,TGTGCCAGCAGCTTGGAGCATTCCTCCAGCGAGCAGTTCTTC
TRBJ2-5,-,TRBD2,TRBV10-1,CASSDRGSEGQTQYF,TGCGCCAGCAGTGACCGCGGGAGTGAAGGACAGACCCAGTACTTC
TRBJ2-1,few,-,TRBV12-3/TRBV12-4,CASSFGRETQFF,TGTGCCAGCAGTTTCGGCCGAGAGACCCAGTTCTTC
TRBJ2-7,few,TRBD2,TRBV6-1,CASSEAGGLAGGNEQYF,TGTGCCAGCAGTGAAGCTGGCGGGCTAGCGGGAGGCAATGAGCAGTACTTC
TRBJ2-3,-,-,TRBV6-6,CASSAELTRTF,TGTGCCAGCAGTGCGGAGCTGACCAGGACTTTT
TRBJ2-5,many,TRBD2,TRBV7-8,CASSLATGRGETQYF,TGTGCCAGCAGCTTAGCGACGGGGAGGGGAGAGACCCAGTACTTC
TRBJ2-1,few,TRBD1,TRBV11-1,CASSSGQLNEQFF,TGTGCCAGCAGCTCGGGACAGCTGAATGAGCAGTTCTTC
TRBJ2-1,-,TRBD2,TRBV6-6,CASRGFSGRGEHNEQFF,TGTGCCAGCAGGGGATTTAGCGGGAGAGGGGAACACAATGAGCAGTTCTTC